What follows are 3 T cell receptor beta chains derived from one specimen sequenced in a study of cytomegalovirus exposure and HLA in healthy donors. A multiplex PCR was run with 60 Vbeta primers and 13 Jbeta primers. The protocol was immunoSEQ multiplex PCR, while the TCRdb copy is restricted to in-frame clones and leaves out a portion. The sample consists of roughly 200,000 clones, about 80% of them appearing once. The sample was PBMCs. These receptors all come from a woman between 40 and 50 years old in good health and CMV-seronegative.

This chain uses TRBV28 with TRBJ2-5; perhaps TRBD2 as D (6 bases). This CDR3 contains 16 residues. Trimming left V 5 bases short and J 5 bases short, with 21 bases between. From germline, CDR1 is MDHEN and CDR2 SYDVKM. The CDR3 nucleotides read TGTGCCAGCAGTCGGCTCCCAGGGAAGGGAGGTGAGACCCAGTACTTC. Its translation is CASSRLPGKGGETQYF.

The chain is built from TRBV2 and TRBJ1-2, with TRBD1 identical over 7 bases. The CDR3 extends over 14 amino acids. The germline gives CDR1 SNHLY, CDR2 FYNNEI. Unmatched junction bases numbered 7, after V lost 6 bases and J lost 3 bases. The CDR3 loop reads CASRDPGTDYGYTF. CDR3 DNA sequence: TGTGCCAGCAGAGATCCCGGGACAGACTATGGCTACACCTTC.

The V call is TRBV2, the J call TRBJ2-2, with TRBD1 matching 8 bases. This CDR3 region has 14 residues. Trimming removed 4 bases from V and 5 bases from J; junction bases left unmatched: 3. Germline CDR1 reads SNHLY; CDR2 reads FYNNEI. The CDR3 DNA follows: TGTGCCAGCAGTGGGACAGGGAGTACCGGGGAGCTGTTTTTT. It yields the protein CASSGTGSTGELFF.